This T cell receptor (beta chain) was identified in a study of blood T cell repertoires in COVID-19. Study in general: The study drew acute and convalescent COVID-19 samples from the United States, Italy and Spain. The cDNA or gDNA used as material had been derived from T cells, B-cell-depleted T cells, or PBMCs.

Methods used by the authors: Quantification of nucleated cells was approximated via reference gene primer amplification. Data came from immunoSEQ multiplex PCR; TCRdb stores just in-frame clones and leaves some out. The DNA was the basis for D and trimming; V, J and clone size are from that table. Found here are 150,000 to 200,000 clones, more than 80% of them singletons; the top ten hold 0.5% to 0.55%. A remark on this clone: At one of its ends the junction is not consistent with the germline gene, which may arise from a read error.

The CDR3 sequence is 14 residues long. The germline gives CDR1 SSHAT, CDR2 FNYEAQ (reference sequence). The source material was peripheral blood. V is TRBV7-7 and J is TRBJ2-5; a weak D match, TRBD2 (5 bases). The TCR comes from a man aged 45-65 years with acute or convalescent COVID-19. The CDR3 reads CASSSTGIQETQYF. DNA of the CDR3: TGTGCTAGCAGCAGTACCGGGATCCAAGAGACCCAGTACTTC.